These T cell receptor beta chains were read from a single sample in a study of lymphopenia after photon versus proton radiotherapy. Repertoires were generated with immunoSEQ multiplex PCR, while TCRdb's copy carries only in-frame clones and drops some. Here the sample spans 65,000 to 75,000 clones, 85% to 90% being singletons. The sequences come from peripheral blood, collected from a patient treated with proton-based radiotherapy. Receptor source: an elderly man with esophageal cancer. The CDR3 runs from the conserved cysteine through the conserved F or W. A D gene is named only where the DNA matches it firmly. The size field is filled for only some rows; it gives once, few, many or a size class.

>NA|TRBV5-5|15|NA|TRBJ2-7
TGTGCCAGCAGCTTGGAACCAACGTCCTCCTACGAGCAGTACTTC
CASSLEPTSSYEQYF
>NA|TRBV6-6|14|NA|TRBJ2-2
TGTGCCAGCAGGCAAAACAGGGAAGCCGGGGAGCTGTTTTTT
CASRQNREAGELFF
>NA|TRBV20-1|11|NA|TRBJ2-2
TGCAGTGCTAGGATCCCCGGGGAGCTGTTTTTT
CSARIPGELFF
>TRBD2|TRBV5-4|14|NA|TRBJ2-3
TGTGCCAGCAGGATAGCGGGGGGCACGAATACGCAGTATTTT
CASRIAGGTNTQYF
>NA|TRBV5-1|13|NA|TRBJ2-4
TGCGCCAGCAGCTTGGGGGGCGAAAACATTCAGTACTTC
CASSLGGENIQYF
>NA|TRBV15|13|NA|TRBJ2-7
TGTGCCACCAGCAGAGAATTCAATTACGAGCAGTACTTC
CATSREFNYEQYF
>TRBD2|TRBV5-1|15|few|TRBJ2-1
TGCGCCAGCAGCTTGGGGGAGGGACTAGTAAATGAGCAGTTCTTC
CASSLGEGLVNEQFF
>NA|TRBV4-1|15|NA|TRBJ2-7
TGCGCCAGCAGCCGCCGCGGGACAGAAGGCTACGAGCAGTACTTC
CASSRRGTEGYEQYF
>TRBD2|TRBV4-3|19|NA|TRBJ2-3
TGCGCCAGCAGCCAGGTCGGGACTAGCGGGGGGGATCTCACAGATACGCAGTATTTT
CASSQVGTSGGDLTDTQYF
>NA|TRBV7-9|15|NA|TRBJ2-5
TGTGCCAGCAGCTTAGTAGGATGGCTAGGAGAGACCCAGTACTTC
CASSLVGWLGETQYF
>NA|TRBV7-9|15|few|TRBJ1-1
TGTGCCAGCAGCTTAGCGTACGACATGAGGACTGAAGCTTTCTTT
CASSLAYDMRTEAFF
>NA|TRBV11-3|14|NA|TRBJ2-7
TGTGCCAGCAGCCCCGGGAAGTCATCCTACGAGCAGTACTTC
CASSPGKSSYEQYF
>NA|TRBV4-2|17|NA|TRBJ1-1
TGTGCCAGCAGCCCAGGTTGGCACCAGAGGGGTTACACTGAAGCTTTCTTT
CASSPGWHQRGYTEAFF
>NA|TRBV5-4|15|NA|TRBJ2-2
TGTGCCAGCAGCTTCGGAGGGATAGGCACCGGGGAGCTGTTTTTT
CASSFGGIGTGELFF
>NA|TRBV30|10|NA|TRBJ1-2
TGTGCCTGGAGTGGTTATGGCTACACCTTC
CAWSGYGYTF
>TRBD2|TRBV19|15|NA|TRBJ2-1
TGTGCCAGTAGGGTATCTAGCGGGGCTTACAATGAGCAGTTCTTC
CASRVSSGAYNEQFF
>TRBD1|TRBV7-2|18|NA|TRBJ2-7
TGTGCCAGCAGCTCCACAGGGACAGGGGGACCTATTACCTACGAGCAGTACTTC
CASSSTGTGGPITYEQYF
>NA|TRBV27|15|NA|TRBJ2-7
TGTGCCAGCAGGCCCGGGGGCCCATCCTCCTACGAGCAGTACTTC
CASRPGGPSSYEQYF
>TRBD1|TRBV5-5|14|NA|TRBJ1-2
TGTGCCAGCAGCGCTGGGACAGGACCTTATGGCTACACCTTC
CASSAGTGPYGYTF
>TRBD1|TRBV19|13|NA|TRBJ2-3
TGTGCCAGTAATGACAGGGGTGGCGATACGCAGTATTTT
CASNDRGGDTQYF
>NA|TRBV6-6|15|NA|TRBJ2-7
TGTGCCAGCTTACTTACAGGACAAACCCCGTACGAGCAGTACTTC
CASLLTGQTPYEQYF
>NA|TRBV19|13|NA|TRBJ1-4
TGTGCCAGTAGTACAGGGTCCGGAGAAAAACTGTTTTTT
CASSTGSGEKLFF
>TRBD1|TRBV11-2|14|NA|TRBJ1-3
TGTGCCAGCAGCCCCCGGACAGGGGGGTACACCATATATTTT
CASSPRTGGYTIYF
>NA|TRBV10-2|15|NA|TRBJ2-1
TGCGCCAGCAGGGCGGGGGCGGGGGTCGAGTATGAGCAGTTCTTC
CASRAGAGVEYEQFF
>NA|TRBV5-1|15|NA|TRBJ1-4
TGCGCCAGCAGCTCCCAGATGGCAACTAATGAAAAACTGTTTTTT
CASSSQMATNEKLFF
>NA|TRBV5-1|15|NA|TRBJ2-5
TGCGCCAGCAGCCCCGTGGGTAGGGCGTCGGAGACCCAGTACTTC
CASSPVGRASETQYF
>NA|TRBV6-4|14|NA|TRBJ2-5
TGTGCCAGCCAACCCTACAGACCCCAAGAGACCCAGTACTTC
CASQPYRPQETQYF
>NA|TRBV20-1|11|NA|TRBJ2-7
TGCAGTGCTCGTGGGACCTACGAGCAGTACTTC
CSARGTYEQYF
>NA|TRBV7-3|12|NA|TRBJ2-3
TGTGCCAGCAGCTCCGGCGGAGATACGCAGTATTTT
CASSSGGDTQYF
>NA|TRBV18|11|NA|TRBJ2-7
TGTGCCAGCTCACCTCTCTACGAGCAGTACTTC
CASSPLYEQYF
>NA|TRBV27|13|NA|TRBJ2-7
TGTGCCAGCAGTTTATCCACAGGGTTCGAGCAGTACTTC
CASSLSTGFEQYF
>TRBD1|TRBV27|15|NA|TRBJ2-7
TGTGCCAGCAGTTTACGACAGGGTGACTCCTACGAGCAGTACTTC
CASSLRQGDSYEQYF
>NA|TRBV4-1|13|NA|TRBJ1-5
TGCGCCAGCAGCCAATCTAGCAATCAGCCCCAGCATTTT
CASSQSSNQPQHF
>NA|TRBV19|12|NA|TRBJ1-1
TGTGCCAGTAGTACCTCTAACACTGAAGCTTTCTTT
CASSTSNTEAFF
>NA|TRBV30|11|once|TRBJ2-7
TGTGCCTGGAGTACGAAATACGAGCAGTACTTC
CAWSTKYEQYF
>NA|TRBV30|12|few|TRBJ1-2
TGTGCCTGGAGTGTAGGCCCGGTCGGCTACACCTTC
CAWSVGPVGYTF
>TRBD2|TRBV5-4|16|once|TRBJ2-1
TGTGCCAGCAGCTCCGGAGGCGGGAGGGCCTTAGGTGAGCAGTTCTTC
CASSSGGGRALGEQFF
>TRBD2|TRBV12-5|14|NA|TRBJ2-7
TGTGCTAGTGGTTTGGTCGCGGGAGCGTACGAGCAGTACTTC
CASGLVAGAYEQYF
>TRBD1|TRBV28|13|NA|TRBJ1-1
TGTGCCACAGTGGGACAGGCCTCTGCCCCAGCTTTCTTT
CATVGQASAPAFF
>NA|TRBV15|16|NA|TRBJ1-3
TGTGCCACCAGCAGACCCTTGGGATTTCTTGGAAACACCATATATTTT
CATSRPLGFLGNTIYF
>NA|TRBV5-1|17|NA|TRBJ1-3
TGCGCCAGCAGCCTAAACCCGGGACAACTCTCTGGAAACACCATATATTTT
CASSLNPGQLSGNTIYF
>NA|TRBV4-2|15|NA|TRBJ2-7
TGTGCCAGCAGCCCGAACGCCGGGACCCTCTACGAGCAGTACTTC
CASSPNAGTLYEQYF
>NA|TRBV2|14|NA|TRBJ1-2
TGTGCCAGCAGGGGGGGAGCGTCCCCGAACGGCCACACCTTC
CASRGGASPNGHTF
>NA|TRBV27|15|NA|TRBJ1-2
TGTGCCAGCAGACCTTATCTCGACACCAACTATGGCTACACCTTC
CASRPYLDTNYGYTF
>NA|TRBV5-1|16|NA|TRBJ2-2
TGCGCCAGCAGCTTGGAGGGCAGGGTTGGCACCGGGGAGCTGTTTTTT
CASSLEGRVGTGELFF
>NA|TRBV7-2|18|NA|TRBJ1-4
TGTGCCAGCAGCCAGAGGGGAGGGAGGTTTGCAACTAATGAAAAACTGTTTTTT
CASSQRGGRFATNEKLFF
>NA|TRBV11-2|14|NA|TRBJ2-7
TGTGCCAGCAGCTTAGGGCAGGGTGCCTACGAGCAGTACTTC
CASSLGQGAYEQYF
>TRBD1|TRBV7-8|13|NA|TRBJ2-5
TGTGCCAGCAGCCTGGACAGGCAAGAGACCCAGTACTTC
CASSLDRQETQYF
>NA|TRBV5-8|14|NA|TRBJ1-2
TGTGCCAGCAGCTTGCAACAGCTTAACTATGGCTACACCTTC
CASSLQQLNYGYTF
>NA|TRBV5-1|15|NA|TRBJ1-2
TGCGCCAGCAGCTTGGACCCGGGAGCTAACTATGGCTACACCTTC
CASSLDPGANYGYTF
>NA|TRBV7-9|11|NA|TRBJ2-7
TGTGCCAGCAGCTTAGAGTACGAGCAGTACTTC
CASSLEYEQYF
>TRBD1|TRBV4-1|17|NA|TRBJ2-5
TGCGCCAGCAGCCCCCGGGGTGGGCAGGGGGCGGTTGAGACCCAGTACTTC
CASSPRGGQGAVETQYF
>TRBD2|TRBV5-6|18|NA|TRBJ2-7
TGTGCCAGCAGCTTTAGACGACTAGCGGGAGGCCGCTCCGACGAGCAGTACTTC
CASSFRRLAGGRSDEQYF
>NA|TRBV6-1|13|NA|TRBJ1-4
TGTGCCAGCAGTGACTTAGGACCCGAAAAACTGTTTTTT
CASSDLGPEKLFF
>NA|TRBV7-9|13|NA|TRBJ1-6
TGTGCCAGCAGCTTATCAGTGTCAAGGCCCCTCCACTTT
CASSLSVSRPLHF
>TRBD1|TRBV15|16|once|TRBJ2-3
TGTGCCACCAGCGAACAGGGGAACTTTAACACAGATACGCAGTATTTT
CATSEQGNFNTDTQYF
>TRBD2|TRBV7-2|17|NA|TRBJ2-3
TGTGCCAGCAGCCCCTCACTAGCGGGCGGGGGAAGTTATACGCAGTATTTT
CASSPSLAGGGSYTQYF
>TRBD1|TRBV4-3|17|NA|TRBJ2-3
TGCGCCAGCAGCCAAGATCCCAAGGGACAGGGGAGAGATACGCAGTATTTT
CASSQDPKGQGRDTQYF
>NA|TRBV19|12|NA|TRBJ2-2
TGTGCCAGTATGGGGGGAGCCGGGGAGCTGTTTTTT
CASMGGAGELFF